The 12 T cell receptor beta chains reported below all come from one sample, sequenced in a study of sequential checkpoint blockade in melanoma. Treatment of the sample: randomized to nivolumab then ipilimumab (arm A) or the reverse (arm B). Libraries were prepared by immunoSEQ multiplex PCR; TCRdb keeps only in-frame clonotypes and omits some of them. The sample includes 5,100 or so clones, nearly 25% of them seen just once. This specimen consisted of tumor tissue (inferred from file names), obtained from a patient given nivolumab and ipilimumab in sequence. Source of these receptors: a human donor with melanoma.

The chain is built from TRBV5-1 and TRBJ2-1; 8 nucleotides match TRBD2. The V segment lost 2 bases and the J segment 3 bases; nucleotides outside the gene matches: 7. This CDR3 is 16 amino acids long. In germline, CDR1 is SGHRS, CDR2 YFSETQ. In DNA form, the CDR3 reads TGCGCCAGCAGCTTACTAGCGGAAACGGTCTACAATGAGCAGTTCTTC. As protein: CASSLLAETVYNEQFF.

This clone was counted many times. In nucleotides, the CDR3 is TGTGCCAGCAGCTTGTGGTGGGGCCGCGCGGCTCAGCCCCAGCATTTT. Amino acids: CASSLWWGRAAQPQHF. The rearrangement joins TRBV11-3 to TRBJ1-5; D possibly corresponds to TRBD1 (5 bases). Germline V lookup: CDR1 SGHNT, CDR2 YENEEA. Deletions cut 3 bases from V and 6 bases from J, with 18 bases between. The CDR3 has 16 amino acids.

The chain recombines TRBV28 with TRBJ1-1; no clear D. Germline V gives CDR1 MDHEN, CDR2 SYDVKM. This CDR3 comprises 12 residues. V dropped 3 bases and J dropped 7 bases, with 9 bases sitting between them. In DNA form, the CDR3 reads TGTGCCAGCAGTTTGAGTGACTATGAAGCTTTCTTT. Its protein is CASSLSDYEAFF.

Sample share makes this clone medium-sized (0.01 to 0.1%). J is TRBJ2-5 and V is TRBV11-3, with D perhaps matching TRBD1 or TRBD2 (5 bases each). The V and J ends lost 3 bases and 2 bases respectively, with 13 bases between them. This CDR3 region has 15 residues. Germline V gives CDR1 SGHNT, CDR2 YENEEA. CDR3 sequence: CASSLSWDLQETQYF. DNA for the CDR3: TGTGCCAGCAGCTTGTCCTGGGACCTTCAAGAGACCCAGTACTTC.

V usage is TRBV11-3 and J usage is TRBJ2-7; D is possibly TRBD2 (5 bases). Trimming stripped 8 bases from V and 1 base from J, with 18 bases between. CDR3 length equals 15 residues. Germline V CDR1 and CDR2: SGHNT, YENEEA. CDR3 amino acids: CASVQRALGSYEQYF. The CDR3 bases are TGTGCCAGCGTCCAAAGGGCACTAGGATCCTACGAGCAGTACTTC.

The chain has TRBV6-8 and TRBJ1-2; no definite D call. Germline lookup yields CDR1 MNHGY and CDR2 SAAAGT. Trimming removed 0 bases at V and 1 base at J, with 9 bases between. The CDR3 runs 15 residues. The CDR3 reads CASSYSKMVNYGYTF. The DNA for the CDR3 is TGTGCCAGCAGTTACTCGAAAATGGTTAACTATGGCTACACCTTC.

This clone has only a few counts. This chain uses TRBV6-8 with TRBJ2-5; weak D call: TRBD1 (5 bases). The CDR3 is 13 amino acids. Deletions cut 6 bases from V and 5 bases from J, with 13 bases between. Per the germline V gene, CDR1 is MNHGY and CDR2 is SAAAGT. CDR3 DNA: TGTGCCAGCAGAGGGGCCCGAAGGGAGACCCAGTACTTC. Encoded protein: CASRGARRETQYF.

The V and J genes are TRBV5-1 and TRBJ2-7; 12 bases match TRBD2. Germline CDR1 and CDR2: SGHRS and YFSETQ. The CDR3 consists of 14 residues. The junction had 0 bases not matched to a gene; V was cut back by 0 bases and J by 5 bases. The CDR3 spells CASSLGLAGDEQYF. CDR3 bases: TGCGCCAGCAGCTTGGGACTAGCGGGAGACGAGCAGTACTTC.

The V gene is TRBV5-1, the J gene TRBJ1-6; D unclear. V lost 4 bases to trimming and J lost 3 bases, with 11 bases between them. The CDR3 runs 15 residues. CDR1 SGHRS and CDR2 YFSETQ come from the germline V gene. The DNA of the CDR3 is TGCGCCAGCAGCACTACCGGGGTCTATAATTCACCCCTCCACTTT. Translation gives CASSTTGVYNSPLHF.

This clone came up a few times. The rearrangement joins TRBV27 to TRBJ1-5, with a weak D call TRBD1 (5 bases). Germline V gene lookup returns CDR1 MNHEY and CDR2 SMNVEV (reference sequence). V dropped 0 bases and J dropped 3 bases, with 12 bases sitting between them. This CDR3 has 16 amino acids. The CDR3 here is CASSLSGTLDNQPQHF. In DNA form, the CDR3 reads TGTGCCAGCAGTTTATCGGGGACCTTGGACAATCAGCCCCAGCATTTT.

This clone was picked up a small number of times. V is TRBV11-3 and J is TRBJ2-5, with 11 nucleotides matching TRBD2. Germline V gives CDR1 SGHNT, CDR2 YENEEA. V shed 5 bases, J shed 4 bases, and the junction held 6 bases outside the gene matches. CDR3 length equals 15 residues. The CDR3 spells CASSRPGTSGETQYF. In nucleotides, the CDR3 is TGTGCCAGCAGCCGCCCCGGGACTAGCGGAGAGACCCAGTACTTC.

This rearrangement joins TRBV4-1 to TRBJ2-7; 9 bases fit TRBD1. This CDR3 is 15 amino acids long. Germline V gene data show CDR1 as MGHRA and CDR2 as YSYEKL. Trimming at V came to 5 bases and at J to 4 bases, leaving 9 bases not matched to a gene. DNA for the CDR3: TGCGCCAGCAGCGAACCGGGACAGGGTGCGTACGAGCAGTACTTC. This sequence encodes CASSEPGQGAYEQYF.